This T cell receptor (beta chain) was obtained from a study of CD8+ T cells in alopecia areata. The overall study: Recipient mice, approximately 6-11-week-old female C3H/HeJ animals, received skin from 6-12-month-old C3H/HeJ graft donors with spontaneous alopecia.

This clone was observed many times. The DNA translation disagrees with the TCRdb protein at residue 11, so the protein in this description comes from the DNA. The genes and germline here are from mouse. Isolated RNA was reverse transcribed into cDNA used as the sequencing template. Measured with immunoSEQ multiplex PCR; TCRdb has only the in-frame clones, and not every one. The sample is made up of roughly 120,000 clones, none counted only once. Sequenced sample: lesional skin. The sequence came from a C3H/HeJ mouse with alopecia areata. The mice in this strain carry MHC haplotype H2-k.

The part of the CDR3 DNA that was read is TGTGCCAGCAGAAACAGAATTTCTGGAAATACG. Translating gives CASRNRISGNT. The CDR3 reads in full as CASRNRISGNTLYF. V gene TRBV19 combines with J gene TRBJ1-3; D gene uncertain. With the read ending 3 residues before the CDR3 end, the germline J gene is used to fill in that end. With 5 bases removed from V and 0 bases from J, the gap between germline ends came to 9 bases. The germline V gene has CDR1 FNHDT and CDR2 SITEND (reference sequence). The CDR3 sequence is 14 residues long.